Listed here are 4 T cell receptor beta chains from one sample, sequenced in a study of CD8 T cells in Susac syndrome (dated 2019 in TCRdb). Library creation used the immunoSEQ multiplex PCR assay. RNA was extracted using the RNeasy kit, and roughly 0.5 to 1 microgram was reverse transcribed with random hexamers. TCRdb cleaned the public reads at Q25 with fastp, built clones with MiXCR and kept in-frame beta chains. Rows with a matching CDR3 protein are joined into one entry that keeps the most common DNA and genes. The sample table lists around 71,000 distinct CDR3 sequences, under 96% of them with a count of one. The ten largest clones take up 0.085% to 0.14% of the sample. Material: CD4+ T cells from PBMCs. Receptors originate from a human donor with multiple sclerosis.

V gene TRBV12-3 or TRBV12-4 combines with J gene TRBJ2-7, with 11 bases that match TRBD2. This CDR3 comprises 15 residues. Trimming took 5 bases from V and 1 from J; bases not matched to a gene: 4. The CDR3 DNA follows: TGTGCCAGCAGTGGTCGGACTAGCGGGTCCTACGAGCAGTACTTC. It yields the protein CASSGRTSGSYEQYF.

This clonotype was counted once. The J gene is TRBJ2-2, the V gene TRBV27; D gene ambiguous. V was shortened by 7 bases and J by 5 bases, with 35 bases between the two germline ends. Germline loops: CDR1 MNHEY, CDR2 SMNVEV (reference sequence). The CDR3 contains 21 residues. Written as DNA, the CDR3 is TGTGCCAGCAAACGGTTGGGCTGGGCCGGACCATTCATGGGAAAAACCGGGGAGCTGTTTTTT. It codes for CASKRLGWAGPFMGKTGELFF.

The gene calls are TRBV27 and TRBJ1-6; 8 bases agree with TRBD1. The V and J ends lost 1 base and 8 bases, in that order; junction bases with no gene match: 4. This CDR3 spans 15 amino acids. The germline gives CDR1 MNHEY, CDR2 SMNVEV (reference sequence). The CDR3 is CASSLYRGRDSPLHF. For the CDR3, the DNA is TGTGCCAGCAGTTTATACAGGGGGAGGGATTCACCCCTCCACTTT.

The chain employs TRBV12-5 and TRBJ1-5; D gene uncertain. The CDR3 totals 16 residues. With 2 bases removed from V and 2 bases from J, the gap between germline ends came to 13 bases. Germline V gives CDR1 LGHNT, CDR2 FRNRAP. CDR3 protein: CASGLPLPGGNQPQHF. The CDR3 nucleotides are TGTGCTAGTGGTTTGCCCCTCCCCGGGGGCAATCAGCCCCAGCATTTT. Combining the CDR3 with reference TRBV12-5 and TRBJ1-5 gives the whole variable domain DARVTQTPRHKVTEMGQEVTMRCQPILGHNTVFWYRQTMMQGLELLAYFRNRAPLDDSGMPKDRFSAEMPDATLATLKIQPSEPRDSAVYFCASGLPLPGGNQPQHFGDGTRLSIL.